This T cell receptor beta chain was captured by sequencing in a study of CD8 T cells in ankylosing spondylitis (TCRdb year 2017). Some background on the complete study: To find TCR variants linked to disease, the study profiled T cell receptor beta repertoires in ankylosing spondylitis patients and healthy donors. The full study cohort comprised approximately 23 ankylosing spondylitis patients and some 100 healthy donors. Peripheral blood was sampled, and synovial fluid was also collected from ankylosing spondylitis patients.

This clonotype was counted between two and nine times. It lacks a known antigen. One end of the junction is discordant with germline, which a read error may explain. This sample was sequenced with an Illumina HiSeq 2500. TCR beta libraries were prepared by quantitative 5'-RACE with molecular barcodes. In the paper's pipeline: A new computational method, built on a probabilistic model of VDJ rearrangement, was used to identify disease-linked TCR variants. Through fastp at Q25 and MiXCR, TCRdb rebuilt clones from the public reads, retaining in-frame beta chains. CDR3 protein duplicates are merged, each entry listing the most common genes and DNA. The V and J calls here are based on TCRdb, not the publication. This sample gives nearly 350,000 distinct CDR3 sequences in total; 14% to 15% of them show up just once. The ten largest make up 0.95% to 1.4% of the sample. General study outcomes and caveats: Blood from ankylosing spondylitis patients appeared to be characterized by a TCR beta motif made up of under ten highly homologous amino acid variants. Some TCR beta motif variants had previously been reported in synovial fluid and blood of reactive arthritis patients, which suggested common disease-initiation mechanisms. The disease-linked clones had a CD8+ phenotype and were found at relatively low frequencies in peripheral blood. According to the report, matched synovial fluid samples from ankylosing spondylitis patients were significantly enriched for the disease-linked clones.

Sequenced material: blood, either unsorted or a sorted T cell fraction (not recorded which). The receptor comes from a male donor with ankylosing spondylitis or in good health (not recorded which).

The nucleotide sequence is TGCAGTGCTAGAGATCCTAGCGGGGCCGGGAGGTGGTTT. This yields the protein CSARDPSGAGRWF. In this chain, TRBV20-1 is recombined with TRBJ2-3, with TRBD2 identical over 9 junction bases. The CDR3, from cysteine to phenylalanine, totals 13 residues. Left in the record is the CDR3 DNA by itself, 39 bases read in frame from the first base. CDR1 is given as DFQATT and CDR2 as SNEGSKA, both from the germline V gene (reference sequence).